This entry lists 32 T cell receptor beta chains sequenced from one sample in a study of cytomegalovirus exposure and HLA in healthy donors. Method: immunoSEQ multiplex PCR; TCRdb's copy keeps in-frame clones and lacks some. The sample consists of a few hundred thousand clones, approximately 86% of them appearing once. The sequenced sample consisted of PBMCs. These receptors came from a man in his thirties or forties in good health and CMV-seronegative.

The J gene is TRBJ2-7, the V gene TRBV7-2; D perhaps matches TRBD2 (5 bases). Germline V gene lookup returns CDR1 SGHTA and CDR2 FQGNSA. The CDR3 length is 12 residues. Trimming removed 4 bases at V and 2 bases at J, with 6 bases between. The DNA for the CDR3 is TGTGCCAGCAGCTCCGGGACCTACGAGCAGTACTTC. It encodes CASSSGTYEQYF.

The chain employs TRBV19 and TRBJ1-1; D is ambiguous. Germline CDR1 reads LNHDA; CDR2 reads SQIVND (reference sequence). CDR3 length: 15 amino acids. Trimming shortened V by 3 bases and J by 0 bases, and 11 bases separated the two germline ends. CDR3 protein: CASSIGPKMNTEAFF. As DNA, the CDR3 is TGTGCCAGTAGTATTGGCCCAAAAATGAACACTGAAGCTTTCTTT.

The chain links TRBV7-2 to TRBJ2-2, with D perhaps TRBD2 (6 bases). The CDR3 spans 17 residues. Trimming pared 5 bases from V and 1 base from J, leaving 17 bases between. CDR1 is SGHTA and CDR2 is FQGNSA in the germline V gene. CDR3 protein: CASSRGKSTRNTGELFF. The CDR3, as DNA: TGTGCCAGCAGCCGGGGGAAGAGCACCCGGAACACCGGGGAGCTGTTTTTT.

This clone was seen a single time. The V gene is TRBV7-9, the J gene TRBJ1-2; TRBD1 matches 8 bases. Trimming at V came to 5 bases and at J to 6 bases, leaving 5 bases not matched to a gene. This CDR3 is built from 13 residues. Germline V gives CDR1 SEHNR, CDR2 FQNEAQ (reference sequence). The CDR3 spells CASSGRGQDGYTF. CDR3 sequence (DNA): TGTGCCAGCAGCGGCAGGGGGCAGGATGGCTACACCTTC. Full variable domain (remainder filled in from reference TRBV7-9 and TRBJ1-2): DTGVSQNPRHKITKRGQNVTFRCDPISEHNRLYWYRQTLGQGPEFLTYFQNEAQLEKSRLLSDRFSAERPKGSFSTLEIQRTEQGDSAMYLCASSGRGQDGYTFGSGTRLTVV.

The chain's CDR3 is CASVRLAQPVDTQYF. The CDR3 nucleotides are TGTGCCAGCGTCCGACTAGCCCAACCAGTGGATACGCAGTATTTT. The chain recombines TRBV6-1 with TRBJ2-3, with 7 bases aligning to TRBD2. Germline V gene lookup returns CDR1 MNHNS and CDR2 SASEGT. J was trimmed by 6 bases and V by 8 bases; bases with no gene match: 14. CDR3 length equals 15 residues.

This clone was counted once. This chain links TRBV5-1 with TRBJ2-1, with a possible D match to TRBD2 (6 bases). This CDR3 comprises 15 residues. Trimming took off 4 bases at V and 2 bases at J, with 13 bases between the two ends. Per germline, CDR1 SGHRS and CDR2 YFSETQ. The CDR3 is CASSALALAYNEQFF. The CDR3, as DNA: TGCGCCAGCAGCGCCCTAGCGCTGGCCTACAATGAGCAGTTCTTC.

In its sample, this clone was seen once. The chain uses TRBV5-6 and TRBJ2-1; D ambiguous. Germline CDR1 is SGHDT and CDR2 is YYEEEE. V dropped 3 bases and J dropped 0 bases, with 7 bases sitting between them. The CDR3 extends over 14 amino acids. This CDR3 reads CASSSKSSYNEQFF. CDR3 DNA sequence: TGTGCCAGCAGCTCTAAGAGCTCCTACAATGAGCAGTTCTTC.

The CDR3 loop is CASSRWRGAGYEQYF. In nucleotides, the CDR3 is TGTGCCAGCAGTCGGTGGCGGGGGGCAGGCTACGAGCAGTACTTC. J is TRBJ2-7 and V is TRBV6-5; TRBD2 matches 8 bases. The CDR3 runs 15 residues. CDR1 MNHEY and CDR2 SVGAGI come from the germline V gene. V lost 5 bases to trimming and J lost 3 bases; unmatched junction nucleotides: 9.

About this clone: The same CDR3 arises from other DNA sequences in this sample as well. This CDR3 is CASSQEANQPQHF. In nucleotides, the CDR3 is TGCGCCAGCAGCCAAGAGGCTAATCAGCCCCAGCATTTT. This chain uses TRBV4-3 with TRBJ1-5, with D uncertain. Deletions cut 0 bases from V and 4 bases from J, with 4 bases between. The CDR3 covers 13 residues. The germline V gene has CDR1 LGHNA and CDR2 YSLEER.

V is TRBV30 and J is TRBJ2-5; 8 bases line up with TRBD1. CDR3 length: 13 amino acids. Germline-derived CDR1 and CDR2 are GTSNPN and SVGIG (reference sequence). Trimming at V came to 2 bases and at J to 5 bases, leaving 4 bases not matched to a gene. CDR3 amino acids: CAWSPGGVETQYF. The CDR3 DNA sequence: TGTGCCTGGAGTCCAGGGGGCGTGGAGACCCAGTACTTC.

The chain links TRBV4-3 to TRBJ2-3; 9 bases fit TRBD1. Germline CDR1 and CDR2: LGHNA and YSLEER. V gave up 0 bases and J gave up 3 bases; unmatched junction bases: 7. This CDR3 has 17 amino acids. CDR3 loop: CASSQEPGQGNTDTQYF. The CDR3 DNA follows: TGCGCCAGCAGCCAAGAGCCGGGACAGGGTAATACAGATACGCAGTATTTT.

The chain has TRBV11-2 and TRBJ2-5; TRBD2 might be the D (7 bases). The germline V and J ends were trimmed by 3 bases and 5 bases, with 13 bases remaining between them. Looked up from germline, CDR1 is SGHAT and CDR2 is FQNNGV. The CDR3 contains 14 residues. CDR3: CASSLGGPPETQYF. In DNA, the CDR3 is TGTGCCAGCAGCTTGGGGGGGCCCCCGGAGACCCAGTACTTC.

This rearrangement joins TRBV4-3 to TRBJ2-3; possibly TRBD2 for D (6 bases). The V end lost 4 bases, the J end lost 6 bases, and 14 bases lay between the germline ends. CDR3 length equals 14 residues. Germline V gives CDR1 LGHNA, CDR2 YSLEER. CDR3 protein: CASSPTGVRDTQYF. The CDR3 bases are TGCGCCAGCAGCCCCACGGGGGTGAGGGATACGCAGTATTTT.

This clone was observed a single time. The chain uses TRBV19 and TRBJ1-1; D ambiguous. Between the trimmed V and J ends, which lost 1 base and 8 bases, there was a span of 11 bases. The germline V gene encodes CDR1 LNHDA and CDR2 SQIVND (reference sequence). This CDR3 has 13 amino acids. The CDR3 nucleotides are TGTGCCAGTAGTATAGCCTTAGCAGCGGAAGCTTTCTTT. It yields the protein CASSIALAAEAFF.

The chain is built from TRBV7-2 and TRBJ2-3; TRBD2 matches 7 bases. The CDR3 is made up of 14 amino acids. V shed 5 bases, J shed 5 bases, and the junction held 7 bases outside the gene matches. Germline V gene data show CDR1 as SGHTA and CDR2 as FQGNSA. CDR3 DNA: TGTGCCAGCAGCCCTTTGACTAGCCTAGATACGCAGTATTTT. Its protein product is CASSPLTSLDTQYF.

This chain uses TRBV28 with TRBJ1-2; 7 bases map to TRBD1. The CDR3 runs 14 residues. With 6 bases clipped from V and 2 bases from J, the junction kept 6 bases outside the gene matches. Germline CDR1 MDHEN, CDR2 SYDVKM. This CDR3 is CASSTGTANYGYTF. The CDR3 DNA follows: TGTGCCAGCAGCACTGGGACAGCGAACTATGGCTACACCTTC.

The chain employs TRBV11-2 and TRBJ1-6; D not resolved. CDR3 length equals 14 residues. The ends were cut back, 1 base at V and 10 bases at J, with 11 bases in the middle. The germline gives CDR1 SGHAT, CDR2 FQNNGV. CDR3 DNA: TGTGCCAGCAGCTTAGCGGGGTCAGACTCACCCCTCCACTTT. It yields the protein CASSLAGSDSPLHF.

The chain is built from TRBV4-1 and TRBJ2-5, with a tentative D call TRBD2 (6 bases). The CDR3 has 17 residues. V was shortened by 0 bases and J by 2 bases, with 16 bases between the two germline ends. Germline CDR1 is MGHRA and CDR2 is YSYEKL. The CDR3 protein is CASSQEATAGGQETQYF. For the CDR3, the DNA is TGCGCCAGCAGCCAAGAAGCAACCGCCGGGGGTCAAGAGACCCAGTACTTC.

This clone appeared a single time. The chain couples TRBV5-6 to TRBJ2-7; 11 nucleotides line up with TRBD1. CDR1 is SGHDT, CDR2 YYEEEE, per germline. The CDR3 sequence is 15 residues long. V was clipped by 0 bases and J by 7 bases; unmatched bases: 6. The CDR3 loop is CASSLATDRGREQYF. The CDR3 nucleotides read TGTGCCAGCAGCTTGGCGACGGACAGGGGGCGGGAGCAGTACTTC.

This rearrangement joins TRBV15 to TRBJ2-3; TRBD1 aligns across 7 bases. Germline V gene data show CDR1 as LNHNV and CDR2 as YYDKDF (reference sequence). V dropped 3 bases and J dropped 3; count of bases not matched to a gene: 6. The CDR3 consists of 15 residues. The DNA for the CDR3 is TGTGCCACCAGCAGCCGACAGGGTGTGACAGATACGCAGTATTTT. The encoded protein is CATSSRQGVTDTQYF. The full variable domain, with the rest looked up from reference TRBV15 and TRBJ2-3, is DAMVIQNPRYQVTQFGKPVTLSCSQTLNHNVMYWYQQKSSQAPKLLFHYYDKDFNNEADTPDNFQSRRPNTSFCFLDIRSPGLGDTAMYLCATSSRQGVTDTQYFGPGTRLTVL.

V usage is TRBV6-5 and J usage is TRBJ2-5, with 10 bases fitting TRBD1. CDR1 is MNHEY, CDR2 SVGAGI, per germline. J lost 5 bases, V lost 6 bases, and 6 bases had no gene match. This CDR3 contains 14 residues. The CDR3 DNA reads as TGTGCCAGCAGCAGTAGGACAGGGGGGGAGACCCAGTACTTC. Translation gives CASSSRTGGETQYF.

The chain couples TRBV11-2 to TRBJ2-5, with 13 nucleotides matching TRBD2. Germline loops: CDR1 SGHAT, CDR2 FQNNGV. CDR3 size: 17 residues. The V segment lost 0 bases and the J segment 1 base; nucleotides outside the gene matches: 2. CDR3 nucleotide sequence: TGTGCCAGCAGCTTAGACCGACTAGCGGGGGGCCAAGAGACCCAGTACTTC. This translates into CASSLDRLAGGQETQYF.

The rearrangement uses TRBV6-5 and TRBJ2-2; D is undetermined. Germline V lookup: CDR1 MNHEY, CDR2 SVGAGI. The CDR3 is 12 amino acids. The germline V and J ends were trimmed by 3 bases and 7 bases, with 6 bases remaining between them. CDR3 region: CASSYTGGELFF. In nucleotides, the CDR3 is TGTGCCAGCAGTTATACCGGCGGGGAGCTGTTTTTT.

This chain joins TRBV15 and TRBJ1-5, with 7 bases that match TRBD1. V was clipped by 3 bases and J by 2 bases; unmatched bases: 7. The germline CDR1 and CDR2 sequences are LNHNV and YYDKDF (reference sequence). The CDR3 has 16 amino acids. The CDR3 reads CATSSHDRVGNQPQHF. In nucleotides, the CDR3 is TGTGCCACCAGCAGCCACGACAGGGTAGGCAATCAGCCCCAGCATTTT. Full variable domain (remainder filled in from reference TRBV15 and TRBJ1-5): DAMVIQNPRYQVTQFGKPVTLSCSQTLNHNVMYWYQQKSSQAPKLLFHYYDKDFNNEADTPDNFQSRRPNTSFCFLDIRSPGLGDTAMYLCATSSHDRVGNQPQHFGDGTRLSIL.

V is TRBV11-2 and J is TRBJ2-7, with D unresolved. The germline V and J ends were trimmed by 6 bases and 5 bases, with 20 bases remaining between them. The germline CDR1 and CDR2 sequences are SGHAT and FQNNGV. CDR3 length: 15 amino acids. This chain's CDR3 is CASRPLTVRNNEQYF. The CDR3 DNA follows: TGTGCCAGCAGACCCCTAACGGTCAGGAATAACGAGCAGTACTTC. Filled out from reference TRBV11-2 and TRBJ2-7, the complete variable domain reads EAGVAQSPRYKIIEKRQSVAFWCNPISGHATLYWYQQILGQGPKLLIQFQNNGVVDDSQLPKDRFSAERLKGVDSTLKIQPAKLEDSAVYLCASRPLTVRNNEQYFGPGTRLTVT.

CDR3 protein: CAISESMASSYNEQFF. CDR3 coding DNA: TGTGCCATCAGTGAGTCGATGGCCAGCTCCTACAATGAGCAGTTCTTC. The chain combines TRBV10-3 with TRBJ2-1, with D hard to call. Trimming left V 0 bases short and J 0 bases short, with 9 bases between. The CDR3 is 16 amino acids. Looked up from germline, CDR1 is ENHRY and CDR2 is SYGVKD.

This chain uses TRBV27 with TRBJ1-1; 7 bases are a match to TRBD1. The junction had 4 bases not matched to a gene; V was cut back by 3 bases and J by 6 bases. CDR3 length equals 13 residues. Germline CDR1 MNHEY, CDR2 SMNVEV (reference sequence). CDR3 DNA sequence: TGTGCCAGCAGTTTGAACAGGGGAGCTGAAGCTTTCTTT. Its protein product is CASSLNRGAEAFF.

The chain uses TRBV7-2 and TRBJ1-4; D possibly corresponds to TRBD1 (5 bases). Trimming took off 0 bases at V and 3 bases at J, with 11 bases between the two ends. CDR3 length equals 16 residues. Germline CDR1 reads SGHTA; CDR2 reads FQGNSA. This CDR3 is CASSLAGGVANEKLFF. The CDR3 DNA reads as TGTGCCAGCAGCTTAGCGGGGGGAGTGGCTAATGAAAAACTGTTTTTT.

The chain carries TRBV14 and TRBJ2-7; 7 nucleotides match TRBD1. Trimming removed 5 bases from V and 1 base from J; junction bases left unmatched: 5. This CDR3 comprises 14 residues. Per germline, CDR1 SGHDN and CDR2 FVKESK. The CDR3 coding sequence is TGTGCCAGCAGCGCACGACAGGGATCCTACGAGCAGTACTTC. Protein product: CASSARQGSYEQYF.

A remark on this clone: A read error may account for a junction end that differs from germline. The chain is built from TRBV4-3 and TRBJ2-1; D might be TRBD2 (5 bases). CDR1 and CDR2 from the germline V gene are LGHNA and YSLEER. The CDR3 is made up of 15 amino acids. The CDR3 is CASSQEEGSSNEQFF. The CDR3 nucleotides read TGCGCCAGCAGCCAAGAAGAGGGATCCTCCAATGAGCAGTTCTTC.

The chain uses TRBV27 and TRBJ2-3, with 12 positions matching TRBD2. The ends lost 6 bases at V and 11 bases at J; junction bases unmatched: 9. The germline V gene encodes CDR1 MNHEY and CDR2 SMNVEV (reference sequence). The CDR3 has 14 residues. The chain's CDR3 is CASSSPSGLAGQYF. In DNA, the CDR3 is TGTGCCAGCAGCTCACCCTCGGGACTAGCGGGGCAGTATTTT.

This chain connects TRBV2 to TRBJ1-1, with unresolved D. Germline lookup yields CDR1 SNHLY and CDR2 FYNNEI. This CDR3 region has 12 residues. V dropped 6 bases and J dropped 0 bases, with 5 bases sitting between them. Written as DNA, the CDR3 is TGTGCCAGCAGGAGCGTGAACACTGAAGCTTTCTTT. It is translated as CASRSVNTEAFF.